These 8 T cell receptor beta chains originate from one sample sequenced in a study of blood T cell repertoires in COVID-19. Profiled with immunoSEQ multiplex PCR; TCRdb holds only in-frame clones, not every one. The sample includes some 340,000 clones, 85% seen only once; the top ten take more than 3%. Material: peripheral blood. The receptor source for this set is a woman between 18 and 30 years old with acute or convalescent COVID-19.

The gene calls are TRBV12-5 and TRBJ2-3, with D tentatively TRBD2 (6 bases). The V end was cut by 6 bases, the J end by 4 bases, with 11 bases between. Germline CDR1 reads LGHNT; CDR2 reads FRNRAP. The CDR3 spans 13 residues. Here the CDR3 DNA reads TGTGCTAGTGGCCCCCGACTAGCAGATACGCAGTATTTT. Residues: CASGPRLADTQYF.

The genes are TRBV28 and TRBJ2-5; TRBD1 agrees at 7 bases. This CDR3 is 14 amino acids long. Trimming cost V 7 bases and J 7 bases; bases outside gene matches: 12. Looked up from germline, CDR1 is MDHEN and CDR2 is SYDVKM. The CDR3 protein is CASTETGRFRTQYF. The CDR3 DNA is TGTGCCAGCACCGAGACAGGGAGATTTAGGACCCAGTACTTC.

The CDR3 sequence: CAWSHNYRVGTGELFF. In DNA, the CDR3 is TGTGCCTGGAGTCATAACTACAGGGTTGGCACCGGGGAGCTGTTTTTT. The V gene is TRBV30, the J gene TRBJ2-2, with a tentative D call TRBD1 (6 bases). The CDR3 extends over 16 amino acids. CDR1 is GTSNPN, CDR2 SVGIG, per germline (reference sequence). V dropped 2 bases and J dropped 4 bases, with 17 bases sitting between them. Variable domain in full (rest from reference TRBV30 and TRBJ2-2): SQTIHQWPATLVQPVGSPLSLECTVEGTSNPNLYWYRQAAGRGLQLLFYSVGIGQISSEVPQNLSASRPQDRQFILSSKKLLLSDSGFYLCAWSHNYRVGTGELFFGEGSRLTVL.

This sequence joins TRBV2 and TRBJ2-1, with 7 bases fitting TRBD2. Germline V gene lookup returns CDR1 SNHLY and CDR2 FYNNEI. This CDR3 is built from 14 residues. The ends lost 9 bases at V and 0 bases at J; junction bases unmatched: 5. In nucleotides, the CDR3 is TGTGCCAGAAACGGGGGGAGCTCCTACAATGAGCAGTTCTTC. Encoded protein: CARNGGSSYNEQFF.

The rearrangement uses TRBV5-6 and TRBJ2-7; tentative D call: TRBD1 (5 bases). V shed 1 base and J shed 5 bases, with 10 bases lying between them. The germline V gene encodes CDR1 SGHDT and CDR2 YYEEEE. There are 13 residues in the CDR3. CDR3 sequence reads: CASSLRQGHEQYF. DNA for the CDR3: TGTGCCAGCAGCTTGCGCCAGGGCCACGAGCAGTACTTC.

This chain uses TRBV29-1 with TRBJ2-1; D might be TRBD2 (5 bases). Trimming took off 3 bases at V and 7 bases at J, with 10 bases between the two ends. The CDR3 spans 12 residues. Germline V gene lookup returns CDR1 SQVTM and CDR2 ANQGSEA. CDR3 in amino acids: CSVDGERNEQFF. CDR3 DNA sequence: TGCAGCGTTGACGGGGAGCGGAATGAGCAGTTCTTC.

This sequence joins TRBV10-1 and TRBJ2-4; 7 nucleotides line up with TRBD1. The germline CDR1 and CDR2 sequences are WNHNN and SYGVQD (reference sequence). V shed 2 bases, J shed 9 bases, and the junction held 10 bases outside the gene matches. The CDR3 sequence is 15 residues long. CDR3 amino acids: CASSEVGQEPCIQYF. CDR3 nucleotide sequence: TGCGCCAGCAGTGAGGTAGGACAGGAGCCGTGCATTCAGTACTTC.

V usage is TRBV15 and J usage is TRBJ1-2, with D maybe TRBD1 (6 bases). Germline CDR1 LNHNV, CDR2 YYDKDF (reference sequence). CDR3 size: 14 residues. V was shortened by 4 bases and J by 1 base, with 10 bases between the two germline ends. CDR3 region: CATSTDRNNYGYTF. The CDR3 region has the DNA TGTGCCACCAGCACCGACAGGAATAACTATGGCTACACCTTC.